A single sample gave rise to the 26 T cell receptor beta chains below, sequenced in a study of cytomegalovirus exposure and HLA in healthy donors. Both 60 Vbeta primers and 13 Jbeta primers went into the PCR. The assay was immunoSEQ multiplex PCR, and TCRdb's table has in-frame clones only and misses some. The table lists under 130,000 clones, roughly 85% of them singletons. The sequenced sample consisted of PBMCs. Every receptor here comes from a woman aged 40 to 50 in good health and CMV-seronegative.

The chain employs TRBV28 and TRBJ2-1, with 7 nucleotides matching TRBD1. The CDR3 is 16 residues long. Germline values: CDR1 MDHEN, CDR2 SYDVKM. With 4 bases clipped from V and 0 bases from J, the junction kept 6 bases outside the gene matches. CDR3 nucleotide sequence: TGTGCCAGCAGTTCTTCACAGGGGAGCTCCTACAATGAGCAGTTCTTC. Translated, it gives CASSSSQGSSYNEQFF.

The V gene is TRBV5-4, the J gene TRBJ2-7, with 9 positions matching TRBD1. Germline loops: CDR1 SGHNT, CDR2 YYREEE (reference sequence). The CDR3 has 16 residues. With V trimmed by 0 bases and J by 2 bases, 6 bases remained unmatched. The DNA for the CDR3 is TGTGCCAGCAGCTTGGAACCGGACAGGGGAACCTACGAGCAGTACTTC. Translated, it gives CASSLEPDRGTYEQYF.

The genes are TRBV15 and TRBJ1-5, with D possibly matching TRBD1 (6 bases). This CDR3 spans 16 amino acids. CDR1 is LNHNV and CDR2 is YYDKDF in the germline V gene (reference sequence). Trimming pared 0 bases from V and 2 bases from J, leaving 11 bases between. CDR3 nucleotides: TGTGCCACCAGCAGAGATGGGGGCTTGGGCAATCAGCCCCAGCATTTT. It yields the protein CATSRDGGLGNQPQHF.

The V and J genes are TRBV29-1 and TRBJ2-7; D unresolved. Germline CDR1 is SQVTM and CDR2 is ANQGSEA. The CDR3 is made up of 11 amino acids. The V and J ends lost 3 bases and 2 bases respectively, with 5 bases between them. As DNA, the CDR3 is TGCAGCGTTGAGAGGCCCTACGAGCAGTACTTC. Its protein is CSVERPYEQYF.

The V and J genes are TRBV29-1 and TRBJ2-4; D is possibly TRBD1 (6 bases). The CDR3 has 13 amino acids. V lost 5 bases to trimming and J lost 7 bases, with 15 bases between them. The germline V gene has CDR1 SQVTM and CDR2 ANQGSEA. The CDR3 reads CSVPTGSGNIQYF. The DNA for the CDR3 is TGCAGCGTTCCAACAGGGTCGGGGAACATTCAGTACTTC. The full variable domain, in which reference TRBV29-1 and TRBJ2-4 provide the parts outside the CDR3, is SAVISQKPSRDICQRGTSLTIQCQVDSQVTMMFWYRQQPGQSLTLIATANQGSEATYESGFVIDKFPISRPNLTFSTLTVSNMSPEDSSIYLCSVPTGSGNIQYFGAGTRLSVL.

The chain links TRBV5-4 to TRBJ2-1, with D tentatively TRBD1 (6 bases). The V end lost 0 bases, the J end lost 5 bases, and 12 bases lay between the germline ends. This CDR3 has 15 residues. Germline assignment: CDR1 SGHNT and CDR2 YYREEE (reference sequence). The CDR3, as DNA: TGTGCCAGCAGCTTGGGGGGGACAAGGGACAATGAGCAGTTCTTC. Amino acids: CASSLGGTRDNEQFF.

The chain combines TRBV4-1 with TRBJ2-5; D is possibly TRBD2 (7 bases). Trimming cost V 3 bases and J 5 bases, with 22 bases left between them. CDR3 length: 17 amino acids. Germline values: CDR1 MGHRA, CDR2 YSYEKL. The CDR3 bases are TGCGCCAGCAGCCACAGACGAATCGGGGAGGGGGTCGAGACCCAGTACTTC. It translates to CASSHRRIGEGVETQYF.

The V and J genes are TRBV6-6 and TRBJ2-3; TRBD2 matches 16 bases. This CDR3 has 16 amino acids. With V trimmed by 6 bases and J by 11 bases, 11 bases remained unmatched. Germline CDR1 is MNHNY and CDR2 is SVGAGI (reference sequence). The CDR3, as DNA: TGTGCCAGCAGGGGACTAGCGGGAGGGCCGGGAGTTGGGCAGTATTTT. Translation: CASRGLAGGPGVGQYF.

The chain employs TRBV6-1 and TRBJ2-5; no definite D call. Per the germline V gene, CDR1 is MNHNS and CDR2 is SASEGT. CDR3 size: 12 residues. Deletions cut 5 bases from V and 1 base from J, with 5 bases between. In nucleotides, the CDR3 is TGTGCCAGCAGTCCCGTCCAAGAGACCCAGTACTTC. It encodes CASSPVQETQYF.

The table lists this clone with a few counts. J is TRBJ2-3 and V is TRBV28, with D possibly being TRBD2 (5 bases). This CDR3 region has 13 residues. V shed 6 bases and J shed 2 bases, with 9 bases lying between them. Germline V CDR1 and CDR2: MDHEN, SYDVKM. The CDR3 DNA reads as TGTGCCAGCAGGCGCCGGGACACAGATACGCAGTATTTT. Its protein product is CASRRRDTDTQYF.

CDR3 in amino acids: CASSYSRQGYYGYTF. In DNA, the CDR3 is TGTGCCAGCAGTTACTCGAGACAGGGATACTATGGCTACACCTTC. The rearrangement links TRBV6-6 to TRBJ1-2; 7 bases match TRBD1. This CDR3 is built from 15 residues. Germline assignment: CDR1 MNHNY and CDR2 SVGAGI (reference sequence). The V segment lost 0 bases and the J segment 3 bases; nucleotides outside the gene matches: 4.

In this sample, this clone turned up once. This chain connects TRBV10-2 to TRBJ2-7; D not resolved. V gave up 5 bases and J gave up 4 bases, with 9 bases separating them. The length of the CDR3 is 12 residues. Germline assignment: CDR1 WSHSY and CDR2 SAAADI. This CDR3 reads CASSYSSYEQYF. CDR3 DNA: TGCGCCAGCAGTTACAGTAGTTACGAGCAGTACTTC.

The V gene is TRBV5-6, the J gene TRBJ2-1; 8 nucleotides agree with TRBD2. The germline V gene has CDR1 SGHDT and CDR2 YYEEEE. After removal of 0 bases from V and 8 bases from J, the junction contained 13 bases not matched to a gene. The CDR3 sequence is 17 residues long. The CDR3 DNA follows: TGTGCCAGCAGCTTGGGGCCCGGGAGCGGGAGCTTCTATGAGCAGTTCTTC. Protein sequence: CASSLGPGSGSFYEQFF. The full variable domain, with the rest looked up from reference TRBV5-6 and TRBJ2-1, is DAGVTQSPTHLIKTRGQQVTLRCSPKSGHDTVSWYQQALGQGPQFIFQYYEEEERQRGNFPDRFSGHQFPNYSSELNVNALLLGDSALYLCASSLGPGSGSFYEQFFGPGTRLTVL.

CDR3 nucleotides: TGTGCCAGCACGGGGACAGGGAAGACAGATACGCAGTATTTT. Translated: CASTGTGKTDTQYF. The rearrangement links TRBV25-1 to TRBJ2-3; 9 nucleotides align to TRBD1. The germline V gene has CDR1 MGHDK and CDR2 SYGVNS. The V gene end was trimmed by 7 bases and the J gene end by 3 bases; junction bases not matched to a gene: 5. The CDR3 consists of 14 residues.

The rearrangement uses TRBV28 and TRBJ2-1; 10 bases align to TRBD2. Germline lookup yields CDR1 MDHEN and CDR2 SYDVKM. V trimming: 5 bases; J trimming: 2 bases; junction bases outside the gene matches: 12. The CDR3 runs 18 residues. In DNA, the CDR3 is TGTGCCAGCAGTACCCGTCTAGCGGGAGCCGCCGCCTACAATGAGCAGTTCTTC. This encodes CASSTRLAGAAAYNEQFF.

This clone was observed a few times. The chain uses TRBV7-2 and TRBJ1-2; TRBD1 aligns across 7 bases. Germline CDR1 reads SGHTA; CDR2 reads FQGNSA. V shed 1 base, J shed 6 bases, and the junction held 5 bases outside the gene matches. This CDR3 has 14 residues. The chain's CDR3 is CASSLGSQGNGYTF. CDR3 in DNA: TGTGCCAGCAGCTTAGGGTCACAGGGGAATGGCTACACCTTC.

V and J are TRBV5-6 and TRBJ2-7; D uncertain. This CDR3 has 14 residues. With 4 bases removed from V and 6 bases from J, the gap between germline ends came to 17 bases. The germline gives CDR1 SGHDT, CDR2 YYEEEE. The CDR3 region is CASSRGTQSAEQYF. The CDR3 DNA reads as TGTGCCAGCAGCCGAGGAACTCAATCCGCCGAGCAGTACTTC.

This clone was counted only a few times. The V call is TRBV11-2, the J call TRBJ2-5; 8 bases line up with TRBD2. The CDR3 contains 13 residues. Germline CDR1 and CDR2: SGHAT and FQNNGV. Losses at the gene ends were 5 bases for V and 3 bases for J; bases not matched to a gene: 2. CDR3 bases: TGTGCCAGCAGCCGGGGACTAGAAGAGACCCAGTACTTC. This encodes CASSRGLEETQYF.

The chain combines TRBV5-1 with TRBJ1-1; tentatively, D is TRBD1 (6 bases). The germline V gene encodes CDR1 SGHRS and CDR2 YFSETQ. V was cut by 0 bases and J by 0 bases, with 18 bases left in between. The CDR3 spans 18 residues. The CDR3 region has the DNA TGCGCCAGCAGCTTGGCACCCCCGGACAGAATAATGAACACTGAAGCTTTCTTT. The encoded protein is CASSLAPPDRIMNTEAFF.

This chain links TRBV28 with TRBJ1-5; 9 bases map to TRBD1. J was trimmed by 6 bases and V by 3 bases; bases with no gene match: 6. The CDR3 spans 15 residues. Germline loops: CDR1 MDHEN, CDR2 SYDVKM. The CDR3 DNA reads TGTGCCAGCAGTTTCGACAGGGGGTACGGTCAGCCCCAGCATTTT. The encoded protein is CASSFDRGYGQPQHF.

The rearrangement links TRBV27 to TRBJ1-2; TRBD1 matches 10 bases. Germline CDR1 reads MNHEY; CDR2 reads SMNVEV (reference sequence). The CDR3 has 14 amino acids. J gave up 8 bases and V 5 bases, and 8 bases lay outside the gene matches. In DNA form, the CDR3 reads TGTGCCAGCAGTCGCACCGGGACAGGGGAGGGCTACACCTTC. This translates into CASSRTGTGEGYTF.

The chain uses TRBV7-2 and TRBJ2-7; 8 bases are a match to TRBD1. The CDR3 consists of 16 residues. Germline CDR1 and CDR2: SGHTA and FQGNSA. The ends lost 2 bases at V and 3 bases at J; junction bases unmatched: 9. As DNA, the CDR3 is TGTGCCAGCAGCTTAATGTCTGGACAGGGAGACTACGAGCAGTACTTC. It codes for CASSLMSGQGDYEQYF. Combining the CDR3 with reference TRBV7-2 and TRBJ2-7 gives the whole variable domain GAGVSQSPSNKVTEKGKDVELRCDPISGHTALYWYRQSLGQGLEFLIYFQGNSAPDKSGLPSDRFSAERTGGSVSTLTIQRTQQEDSAVYLCASSLMSGQGDYEQYFGPGTRLTVT.

This sequence joins TRBV7-9 and TRBJ1-4; 7 bases map to TRBD1. CDR3 length equals 16 residues. V shed 6 bases, J shed 8 bases, and the junction held 15 bases outside the gene matches. In germline, CDR1 is SEHNR, CDR2 FQNEAQ (reference sequence). The chain's CDR3 is CASRRGATGAVEKLFF. CDR3 nucleotides: TGTGCCAGCAGACGAGGGGCTACAGGGGCAGTGGAAAAACTGTTTTTT. Full variable domain (outside the CDR3, taken from reference TRBV7-9 and TRBJ1-4): DTGVSQNPRHKITKRGQNVTFRCDPISEHNRLYWYRQTLGQGPEFLTYFQNEAQLEKSRLLSDRFSAERPKGSFSTLEIQRTEQGDSAMYLCASRRGATGAVEKLFFGSGTQLSVL.

The V call is TRBV7-8, the J call TRBJ1-6; D may be TRBD1 (6 bases). This CDR3 has 16 amino acids. With 1 base removed from V and 10 bases from J, the gap between germline ends came to 17 bases. Germline values: CDR1 SGHVS, CDR2 FQNEAQ. The DNA for the CDR3 is TGTGCCAGCAGCTTAGTGGACCCGGGGAGGGGGTCACCCCTCCACTTT. This gives the protein CASSLVDPGRGSPLHF.

The chain couples TRBV29-1 to TRBJ1-1; D is possibly TRBD1 (5 bases). This CDR3 is built from 14 residues. Per the germline V gene, CDR1 is SQVTM and CDR2 is ANQGSEA. The V end was cut by 1 base, the J end by 1 base, with 10 bases between. DNA for the CDR3: TGCAGCGTTGAAGTAGGTACAGGGAACACTGAAGCTTTCTTT. Its translation is CSVEVGTGNTEAFF.

The V call is TRBV5-1, the J call TRBJ2-6, with a tentative D call TRBD2 (5 bases). Trimming stripped 0 bases from V and 4 bases from J, with 8 bases between. In germline, CDR1 is SGHRS, CDR2 YFSETQ. The CDR3 contains 15 residues. CDR3: CASSLDGVGANVLTF. In DNA form, the CDR3 reads TGCGCCAGCAGCTTGGACGGGGTAGGGGCCAACGTCCTGACTTTC.